This TCR beta chain was recorded in a study of blood T cell repertoires in COVID-19. At the level of the study: Samples of COVID-19 (acute and convalescent) were obtained from the United States, Italy and Spain.

Only in-frame clones appear in the TCRdb table, and some are missing; sequencing was by immunoSEQ multiplex PCR. The sample includes approximately 480,000 clones, approximately 89% of them seen just once. This receptor was obtained from a man aged 18 to 35 with COVID-19, enrolled during active disease. Sequenced input: peripheral blood.

CDR3 bases: TGTGCCACCAGCAGGGACAAGAGCTCCTACAATGAGCAGTTCTTC. It encodes CATSRDKSSYNEQFF. This sequence joins TRBV15 and TRBJ2-1; TRBD1 might be the D (5 bases). This CDR3 is built from 15 residues. Germline V gene sequence: CDR1 LNHNV, CDR2 YYDKDF (reference sequence). Trimming shortened V by 3 bases and J by 0 bases, and 9 bases separated the two germline ends.